These 14 T cell receptor beta chains were sequenced from one sample in a study of T cells in narcolepsy listed by TCRdb under 2018. The protocol used for the library was the immunoSEQ multiplex PCR assay. TCRdb re-hosts the immuneACCESS table, in-frame sequences only. Its copies lack some clones; in the studies checked, an unresolved V gene accounts for under half of them, and the cause for the rest is not known. Recorded for this sample are 26,000 or so clones; around 78% of them occurred a single time. Around 3.3% of the sample is in the top ten clones. Material: CD45RA- memory CD4+ T cells from PBMCs. Taken with the paper, the label for cell subset or site translates to: memory T cells sorted ex vivo from peripheral blood. Source of these receptors: a human donor with narcolepsy.

V and J are TRBV5-8 and TRBJ1-1; tentative D call: TRBD1 (6 bases). CDR1 is SGHTS and CDR2 is YDEGEE in the germline V gene. The CDR3 has 15 residues. Trimming took off 4 bases at V and 1 base at J, with 14 bases between the two ends. The DNA for the CDR3 is TGTGCCAGCAGCCAGGACAGCGTTGCGAACACTGAAGCTTTCTTT. This encodes CASSQDSVANTEAFF. Combining the CDR3 with reference TRBV5-8 and TRBJ1-1 gives the whole variable domain EAGVTQSPTHLIKTRGQQATLRCSPISGHTSVYWYQQALGLGLQFLLWYDEGEERNRGNFPPRFSGRQFPNYSSELNVNALELEDSALYLCASSQDSVANTEAFFGQGTRLTVV.

This clone was observed a few times. This chain uses TRBV6-5 with TRBJ2-7, with 12 positions matching TRBD1. Germline CDR1 and CDR2: MNHEY and SVGAGI. This CDR3 is 15 amino acids long. The junction had 11 bases not matched to a gene; V was cut back by 4 bases and J by 10 bases. CDR3 residues: CASSSGDRGLRDQYF. In DNA form, the CDR3 reads TGTGCCAGCAGTTCCGGGGACAGGGGGCTCAGGGATCAGTACTTC.

This clone was observed a single time. This rearrangement joins TRBV4-3 to TRBJ2-1, with D hard to call. CDR1 is LGHNA, CDR2 YSLEER, per germline. Trimming pared 1 base from V and 9 bases from J, leaving 16 bases between. The CDR3 runs 15 residues. The CDR3 sequence: CASSQVEGSHTEQFF. The CDR3 bases are TGCGCCAGCAGCCAAGTGGAAGGTTCGCACACTGAGCAGTTCTTC.

This clone was recorded a few times. This chain links TRBV5-1 with TRBJ2-2; D is tentatively TRBD1 or TRBD2 (6 bases each). CDR1 is SGHRS and CDR2 is YFSETQ in the germline V gene. This CDR3 comprises 16 residues. Trimming shortened V by 0 bases and J by 3 bases, and 12 bases separated the two germline ends. The CDR3 DNA is TGCGCCAGCAGCTTGGCCTGGGGGGCGGACACCGGGGAGCTGTTTTTT. Encoded protein: CASSLAWGADTGELFF. The full variable domain, completed using reference TRBV5-1 and TRBJ2-2, is KAGVTQTPRYLIKTRGQQVTLSCSPISGHRSVSWYQQTPGQGLQFLFEYFSETQRNKGNFPGRFSGRQFSNSRSEMNVSTLELGDSALYLCASSLAWGADTGELFFGEGSRLTVL.

V usage is TRBV11-2 and J usage is TRBJ2-7, with 7 bases aligning to TRBD2. This CDR3 contains 14 residues. Germline V gene sequence: CDR1 SGHAT, CDR2 FQNNGV. Germline trimming cut 2 bases from V and 6 bases from J; bases unmatched to any gene: 7. CDR3 amino acids: CASSLKAGSSEQYF. CDR3 DNA: TGTGCCAGCAGCTTAAAAGCGGGGAGCTCCGAGCAGTACTTC.

This clone was seen a handful of times. The V and J genes are TRBV19 and TRBJ1-3, with D uncertain. Germline V gene lookup returns CDR1 LNHDA and CDR2 SQIVND (reference sequence). The V and J ends lost 10 bases and 4 bases respectively, with 14 bases between them. The CDR3 consists of 13 residues. The CDR3 sequence: CATAETLGNTIYF. CDR3 DNA sequence: TGTGCCACCGCAGAGACTCTGGGAAACACCATATATTTT.

This chain links TRBV30 with TRBJ2-1, with TRBD2 identical over 9 bases. J was trimmed by 8 bases and V by 5 bases; bases with no gene match: 4. The V gene's germline CDR1 is GTSNPN and CDR2 SVGIG (reference sequence). The CDR3 runs to 12 residues. CDR3 region: CAWGAGGYEQFF. CDR3 sequence (DNA): TGTGCCTGGGGAGCGGGGGGCTATGAGCAGTTCTTC.

Only one count was recorded for this clone. The chain is built from TRBV19 and TRBJ1-2; 9 bases fit TRBD1. This CDR3 is built from 16 residues. The junction had 8 bases not matched to a gene; V was cut back by 5 bases and J by 1 base. The germline CDR1 and CDR2 sequences are LNHDA and SQIVND (reference sequence). The CDR3 sequence: CASSLFSGQGNYGYTF. The CDR3 bases are TGTGCCAGTAGTCTCTTCTCGGGACAGGGTAACTATGGCTACACCTTC.

The genes are TRBV4-1 and TRBJ2-3; D not certain. V lost 1 base, J lost 0 bases, and 11 bases lay in between. CDR1 is MGHRA, CDR2 YSYEKL, per germline. CDR3 length: 16 residues. The CDR3: CASSQGPLVSTDTQYF. CDR3 in DNA: TGCGCCAGCAGCCAAGGACCCCTTGTTAGCACAGATACGCAGTATTTT.

The V gene is TRBV5-5, the J gene TRBJ2-7; D perhaps matches TRBD2 (5 bases). Germline CDR1 SGHKS, CDR2 YYEKEE (reference sequence). Trimming took off 4 bases at V and 3 bases at J, with 26 bases between the two ends. This CDR3 is 18 amino acids long. The DNA of the CDR3 is TGTGCCAGCAGCCAAGAAAAAGCCAAGACCACGGGATACTACGAGCAGTACTTC. The encoded protein is CASSQEKAKTTGYYEQYF.

J is TRBJ2-2 and V is TRBV30; TRBD1 is a possible D gene (6 bases). V was clipped by 2 bases and J by 5 bases, with 15 bases between them. Germline loops: CDR1 GTSNPN, CDR2 SVGIG (reference sequence). The CDR3 consists of 15 residues. The CDR3 sequence is CAWSRQERGTGELFF. The CDR3 DNA is TGTGCCTGGAGTCGACAGGAGAGGGGGACCGGGGAGCTGTTTTTT.

The gene calls are TRBV4-1 and TRBJ1-2; possibly TRBD1 for D (5 bases). The V and J ends lost 0 bases and 2 bases respectively, with 7 bases between them. Germline CDR1 reads MGHRA; CDR2 reads YSYEKL. This CDR3 contains 14 residues. DNA of the CDR3: TGCGCCAGCAGCCAAGACAGGGCGAACTATGGCTACACCTTC. It is translated as CASSQDRANYGYTF.

Remarks on this clone: Because the CDR3 is missing its conserved closing phenylalanine or tryptophan, this is likely a read error. This chain uses TRBV5-1 with TRBJ1-1; TRBD1 is a possible D gene (5 bases). This CDR3 spans 14 amino acids. Germline-derived CDR1 and CDR2 are SGHRS and YFSETQ. Trimming cost V 6 bases and J 1 base, with 13 bases left between them. CDR3 amino acids: CASTLEGRNTEAFL. The CDR3 DNA is TGCGCCAGCACTCTTGAGGGGAGGAACACTGAAGCTTTCCTT.

Notes on this clone: Other nucleotide sequences from this sample produce the same CDR3. This chain joins TRBV6-5 and TRBJ1-3, with D possibly being TRBD1 (6 bases). The V gene lost 3 bases and the J gene lost 2 bases, with 8 bases spanning the gap. The CDR3 extends over 14 amino acids. CDR1 is MNHEY and CDR2 is SVGAGI in the germline V gene. DNA for the CDR3: TGTGCCAGCAGTTATCAGGGGACTGGAAACACCATATATTTT. It encodes CASSYQGTGNTIYF.